The table lists the clone carrying this T cell receptor (beta chain) with a few counts. Antigen unknown. V was pared by 4 bases and J by 6 bases, with 10 bases of the junction left unmatched. The CDR3 sequence is 15 residues long. Germline values: CDR1 SGHRS, CDR2 YFSETQ. This specimen belongs to a study of T cells in Graves' hyperthyroidism and ophthalmopathy. Study findings and constraints: Stable hyperthyroidism and ophthalmopathy were separated using 13 V-J signatures.

Amplification of TCR beta CDR3 regions was performed using RNA transcripts as template. HTBI primers were the set used in a first-round RT-PCR of the TCR CDR3. TCRdb re-called the multiplex PCR reads with MiXCR, one entry per CDR3 protein. The table has 490,000 or so distinct CDR3 sequences, about 20% seen once. This chain uses TRBV5-1 with TRBJ1-1; 9 nucleotides agree with TRBD1. The clonotype was recovered from a man aged 40-50 years with Graves' ophthalmopathy. Sequencing was performed on blood. In DNA, the CDR3 is TGCGCCAGCAGCCCCAGGACAGGGGTTTCATCTGAAGCTTTCTTT. Translation gives CASSPRTGVSSEAFF.